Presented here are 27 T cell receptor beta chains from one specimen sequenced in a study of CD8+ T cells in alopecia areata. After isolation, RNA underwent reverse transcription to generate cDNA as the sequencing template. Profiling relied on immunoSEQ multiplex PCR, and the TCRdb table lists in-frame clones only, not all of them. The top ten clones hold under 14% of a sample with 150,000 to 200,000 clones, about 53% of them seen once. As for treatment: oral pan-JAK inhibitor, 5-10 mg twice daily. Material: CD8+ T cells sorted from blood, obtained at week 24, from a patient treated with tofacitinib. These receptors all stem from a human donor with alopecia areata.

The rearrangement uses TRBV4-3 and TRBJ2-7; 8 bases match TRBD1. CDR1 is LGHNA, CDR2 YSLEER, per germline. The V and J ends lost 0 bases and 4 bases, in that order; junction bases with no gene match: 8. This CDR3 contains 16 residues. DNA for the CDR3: TGCGCCAGCAGCCAAGATACCGACAGGGGTGTGTACGAGCAGTACTTC. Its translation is CASSQDTDRGVYEQYF.

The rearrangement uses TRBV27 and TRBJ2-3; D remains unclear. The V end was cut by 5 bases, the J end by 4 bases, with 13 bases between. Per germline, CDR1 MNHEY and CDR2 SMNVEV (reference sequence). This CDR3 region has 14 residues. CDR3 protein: CASSPPPSPDTQYF. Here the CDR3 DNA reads TGTGCCAGCAGTCCCCCCCCCTCCCCAGATACGCAGTATTTT.

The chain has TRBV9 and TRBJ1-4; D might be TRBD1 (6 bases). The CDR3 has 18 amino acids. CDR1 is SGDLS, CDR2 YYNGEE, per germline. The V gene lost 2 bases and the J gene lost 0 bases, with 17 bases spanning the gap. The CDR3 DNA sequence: TGTGCCAGCAGCGTGGGTCAGGGGATTTCCCCAACTAATGAAAAACTGTTTTTT. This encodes CASSVGQGISPTNEKLFF.

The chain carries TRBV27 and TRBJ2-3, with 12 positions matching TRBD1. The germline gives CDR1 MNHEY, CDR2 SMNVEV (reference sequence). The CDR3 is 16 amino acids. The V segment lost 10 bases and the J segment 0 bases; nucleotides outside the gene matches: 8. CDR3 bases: TGTGCCACCCGGGACAGGGGGCGGCTAAGCACAGATACGCAGTATTTT. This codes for CATRDRGRLSTDTQYF.

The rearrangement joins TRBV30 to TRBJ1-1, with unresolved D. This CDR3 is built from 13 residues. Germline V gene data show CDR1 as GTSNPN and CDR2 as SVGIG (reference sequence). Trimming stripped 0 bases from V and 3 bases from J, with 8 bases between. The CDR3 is CAWSVHGDTEAFF. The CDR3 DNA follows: TGTGCCTGGAGTGTACACGGAGACACTGAAGCTTTCTTT. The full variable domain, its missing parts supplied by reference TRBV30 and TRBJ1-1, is SQTIHQWPATLVQPVGSPLSLECTVEGTSNPNLYWYRQAAGRGLQLLFYSVGIGQISSEVPQNLSASRPQDRQFILSSKKLLLSDSGFYLCAWSVHGDTEAFFGQGTRLTVV.

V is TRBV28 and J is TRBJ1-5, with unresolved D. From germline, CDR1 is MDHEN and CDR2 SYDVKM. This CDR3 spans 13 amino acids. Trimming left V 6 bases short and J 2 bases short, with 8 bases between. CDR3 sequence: CASSPLGNQPQHF. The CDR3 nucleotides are TGTGCCAGCAGCCCACTAGGCAATCAGCCCCAGCATTTT. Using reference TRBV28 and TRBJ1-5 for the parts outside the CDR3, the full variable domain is DVKVTQSSRYLVKRTGEKVFLECVQDMDHENMFWYRQDPGLGLRLIYFSYDVKMKEKGDIPEGYSVSREKKERFSLILESASTNQTSMYLCASSPLGNQPQHFGDGTRLSIL.

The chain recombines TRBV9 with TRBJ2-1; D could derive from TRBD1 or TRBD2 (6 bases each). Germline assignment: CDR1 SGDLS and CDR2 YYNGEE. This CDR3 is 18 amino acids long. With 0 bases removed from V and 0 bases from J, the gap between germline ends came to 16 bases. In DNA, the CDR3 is TGTGCCAGCAGCGTAGTCGGGGGCGCCGGACGCTCCTACAATGAGCAGTTCTTC. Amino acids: CASSVVGGAGRSYNEQFF.

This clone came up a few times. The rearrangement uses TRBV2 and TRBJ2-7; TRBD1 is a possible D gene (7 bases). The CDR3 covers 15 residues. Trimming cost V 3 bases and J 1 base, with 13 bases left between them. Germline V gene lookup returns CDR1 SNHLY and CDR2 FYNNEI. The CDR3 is CASSESQGGSYEQYF. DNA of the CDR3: TGTGCCAGCAGTGAGTCGCAGGGGGGATCCTACGAGCAGTACTTC.

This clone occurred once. The DNA of the CDR3 is TGTGCCAGCAGTGTAAAGACAGGGGGCTATAATTCACCCCTCCACTTT. Its translation: CASSVKTGGYNSPLHF. This sequence joins TRBV27 and TRBJ1-6; the match to TRBD1 covers 9 bases. The V segment lost 5 bases and the J segment 3 bases; nucleotides outside the gene matches: 5. This CDR3 spans 16 amino acids. The germline gives CDR1 MNHEY, CDR2 SMNVEV (reference sequence).

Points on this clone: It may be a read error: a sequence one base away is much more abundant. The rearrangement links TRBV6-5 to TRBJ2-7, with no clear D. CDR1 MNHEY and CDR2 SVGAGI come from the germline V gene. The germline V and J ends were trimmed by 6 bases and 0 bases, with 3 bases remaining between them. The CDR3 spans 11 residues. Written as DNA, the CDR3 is TGTGCCAGCAGGGGCTCCTACGAGCAGTACTTC. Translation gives CASRGSYEQYF.

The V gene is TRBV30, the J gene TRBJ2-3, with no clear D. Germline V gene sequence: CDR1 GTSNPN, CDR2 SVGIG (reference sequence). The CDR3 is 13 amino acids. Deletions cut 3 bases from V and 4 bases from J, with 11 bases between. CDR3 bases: TGTGCCTGGAGCGAGGACGGTGCAGATACGCAGTATTTT. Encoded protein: CAWSEDGADTQYF. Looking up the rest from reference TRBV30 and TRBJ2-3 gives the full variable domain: SQTIHQWPATLVQPVGSPLSLECTVEGTSNPNLYWYRQAAGRGLQLLFYSVGIGQISSEVPQNLSASRPQDRQFILSSKKLLLSDSGFYLCAWSEDGADTQYFGPGTRLTVL.

The CDR3 DNA reads as TGTGCCTGGAGTGTACCGGAGACCCAGTACTTC. This codes for CAWSVPETQYF. The V gene is TRBV30, the J gene TRBJ2-5; no definite D call. Germline CDR1 reads GTSNPN; CDR2 reads SVGIG (reference sequence). Trimming shortened V by 0 bases and J by 5 bases, and 4 bases separated the two germline ends. The CDR3 loop spans 11 amino acids.

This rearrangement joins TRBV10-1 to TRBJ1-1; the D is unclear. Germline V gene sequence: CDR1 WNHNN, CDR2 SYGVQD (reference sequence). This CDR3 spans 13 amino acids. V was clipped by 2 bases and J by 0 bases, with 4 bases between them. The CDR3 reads CASSERLNTEAFF. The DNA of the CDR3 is TGCGCCAGCAGTGAGCGGCTGAACACTGAAGCTTTCTTT.

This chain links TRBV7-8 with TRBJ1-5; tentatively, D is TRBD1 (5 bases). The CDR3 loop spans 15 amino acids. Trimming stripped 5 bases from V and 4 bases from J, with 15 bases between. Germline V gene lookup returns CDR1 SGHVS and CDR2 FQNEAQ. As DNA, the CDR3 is TGTGCCAGCAGCCCTAAAGGACAAAAGAATCAGCCCCAGCATTTT. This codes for CASSPKGQKNQPQHF. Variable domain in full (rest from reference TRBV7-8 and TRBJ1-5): GAGVSQSPRYKVAKRGQDVALRCDPISGHVSLFWYQQALGQGPEFLTYFQNEAQLDKSGLPSDRFFAERPEGSVSTLKIQRTQQEDSAVYLCASSPKGQKNQPQHFGDGTRLSIL.

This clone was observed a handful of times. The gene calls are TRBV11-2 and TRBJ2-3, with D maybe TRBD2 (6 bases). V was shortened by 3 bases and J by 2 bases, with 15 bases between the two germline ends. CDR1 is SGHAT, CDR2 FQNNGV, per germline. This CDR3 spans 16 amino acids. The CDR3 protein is CASSLRGRGTTDTQYF. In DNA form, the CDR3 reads TGTGCCAGCAGCTTGCGCGGGCGGGGAACCACAGATACGCAGTATTTT. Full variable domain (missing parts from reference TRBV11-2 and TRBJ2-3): EAGVAQSPRYKIIEKRQSVAFWCNPISGHATLYWYQQILGQGPKLLIQFQNNGVVDDSQLPKDRFSAERLKGVDSTLKIQPAKLEDSAVYLCASSLRGRGTTDTQYFGPGTRLTVL.

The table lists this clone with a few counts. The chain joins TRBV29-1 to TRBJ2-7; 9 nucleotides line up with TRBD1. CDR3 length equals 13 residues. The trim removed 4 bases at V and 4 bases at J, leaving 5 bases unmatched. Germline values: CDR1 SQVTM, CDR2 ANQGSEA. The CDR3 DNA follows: TGCAGCGTTGCAACAGGGGGCTCATACGAGCAGTACTTC. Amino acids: CSVATGGSYEQYF.

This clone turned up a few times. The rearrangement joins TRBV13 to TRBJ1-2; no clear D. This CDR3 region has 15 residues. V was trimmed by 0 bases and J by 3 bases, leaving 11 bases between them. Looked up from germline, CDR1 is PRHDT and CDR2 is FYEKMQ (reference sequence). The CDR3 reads CASSLGSLTYYGYTF. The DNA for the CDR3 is TGTGCCAGCAGCTTAGGCTCCTTGACTTACTATGGCTACACCTTC. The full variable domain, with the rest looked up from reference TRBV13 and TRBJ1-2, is AAGVIQSPRHLIKEKRETATLKCYPIPRHDTVYWYQQGPGQDPQFLISFYEKMQSDKGSIPDRFSAQQFSDYHSELNMSSLELGDSALYFCASSLGSLTYYGYTFGSGTRLTVV.

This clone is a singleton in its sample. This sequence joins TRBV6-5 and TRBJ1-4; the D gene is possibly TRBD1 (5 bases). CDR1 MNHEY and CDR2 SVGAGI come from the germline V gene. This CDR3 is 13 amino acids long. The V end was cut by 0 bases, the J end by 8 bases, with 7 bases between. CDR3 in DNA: TGTGCCAGCAGTTACTCGTGGGGCGAAAAACTGTTTTTT. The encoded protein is CASSYSWGEKLFF.

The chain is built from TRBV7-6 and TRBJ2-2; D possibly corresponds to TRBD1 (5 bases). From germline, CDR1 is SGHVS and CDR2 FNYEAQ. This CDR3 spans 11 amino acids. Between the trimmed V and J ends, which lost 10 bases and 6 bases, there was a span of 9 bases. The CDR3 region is CATGSSGELFF. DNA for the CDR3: TGTGCCACAGGGTCGTCCGGGGAGCTGTTTTTT.

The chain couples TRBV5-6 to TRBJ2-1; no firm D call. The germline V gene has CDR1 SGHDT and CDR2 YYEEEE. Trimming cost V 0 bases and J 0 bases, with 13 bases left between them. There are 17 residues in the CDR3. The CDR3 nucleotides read TGTGCCAGCAGCTTGGATCAGGCAACTACCTCCTACAATGAGCAGTTCTTC. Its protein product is CASSLDQATTSYNEQFF.

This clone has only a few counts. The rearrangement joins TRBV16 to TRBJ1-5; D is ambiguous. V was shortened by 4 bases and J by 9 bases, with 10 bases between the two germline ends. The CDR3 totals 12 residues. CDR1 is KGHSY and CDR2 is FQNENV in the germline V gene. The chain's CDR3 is CASSPRLAPQHF. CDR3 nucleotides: TGTGCCAGCAGCCCCCGACTCGCGCCCCAGCATTTT.

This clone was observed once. This CDR3 is CASSPTLGDSGFYEQYF. CDR3 sequence (DNA): TGTGCCAGCTCACCGACACTGGGGGATTCGGGGTTCTACGAGCAGTACTTC. The chain joins TRBV18 to TRBJ2-7; D is perhaps TRBD1 or TRBD2 (5 bases each). The length of the CDR3 is 17 residues. Germline V CDR1 and CDR2: KGHSH, LQKENI. V shed 3 bases and J shed 3 bases, with 21 bases lying between them.

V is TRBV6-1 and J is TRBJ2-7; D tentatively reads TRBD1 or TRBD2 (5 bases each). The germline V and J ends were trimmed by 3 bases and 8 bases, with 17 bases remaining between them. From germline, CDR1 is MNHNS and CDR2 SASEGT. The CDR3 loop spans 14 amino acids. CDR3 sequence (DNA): TGTGCCAGCAGTGATTCAGAGGGGACGAATAAGCAGTACTTC. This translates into CASSDSEGTNKQYF.

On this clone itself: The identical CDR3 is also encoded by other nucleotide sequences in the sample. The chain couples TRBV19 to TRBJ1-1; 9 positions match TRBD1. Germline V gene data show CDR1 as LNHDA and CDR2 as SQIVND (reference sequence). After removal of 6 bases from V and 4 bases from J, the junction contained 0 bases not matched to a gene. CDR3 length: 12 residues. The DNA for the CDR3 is TGTGCCAGTAGGACAGGGGGCACTGAAGCTTTCTTT. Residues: CASRTGGTEAFF. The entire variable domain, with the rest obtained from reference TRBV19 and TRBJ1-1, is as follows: DGGITQSPKYLFRKEGQNVTLSCEQNLNHDAMYWYRQDPGQGLRLIYYSQIVNDFQKGDIAEGYSVSREKKESFPLTVTSAQKNPTAFYLCASRTGGTEAFFGQGTRLTVV.

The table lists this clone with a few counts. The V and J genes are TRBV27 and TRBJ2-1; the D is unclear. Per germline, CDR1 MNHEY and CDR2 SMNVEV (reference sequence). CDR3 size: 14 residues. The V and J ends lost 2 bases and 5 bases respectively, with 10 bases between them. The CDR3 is CASSLMAPNNEQFF. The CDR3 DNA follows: TGTGCCAGCAGTTTAATGGCGCCAAACAATGAGCAGTTCTTC.

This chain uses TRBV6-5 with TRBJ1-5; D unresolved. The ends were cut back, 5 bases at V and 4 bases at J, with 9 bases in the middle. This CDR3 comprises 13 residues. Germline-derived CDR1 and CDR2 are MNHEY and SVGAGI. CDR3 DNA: TGTGCCAGCAGTATTGGACGGAATCAGCCCCAGCATTTT. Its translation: CASSIGRNQPQHF.

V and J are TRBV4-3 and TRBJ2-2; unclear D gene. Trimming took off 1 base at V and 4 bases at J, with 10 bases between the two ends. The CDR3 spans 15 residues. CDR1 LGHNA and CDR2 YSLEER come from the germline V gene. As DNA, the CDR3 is TGCGCCAGCAGCCAAGTGTTAGCTTCCACCGGGGAGCTGTTTTTT. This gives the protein CASSQVLASTGELFF.